This T cell receptor beta chain was sequenced during a study of blood T cell repertoires in COVID-19. Turning to the study itself: Samples came from the United States, Italy and Spain, spanning acute and convalescent COVID-19.

In the authors' workflow: Amplification from reference gene primers served as the basis for estimated nucleated cell counts. Method: immunoSEQ multiplex PCR; TCRdb's copy keeps in-frame clones and lacks some. The V and J calls and clone size are taken from that table; D and trimming were inferred from the DNA. The data show approximately 240,000 clones, roughly three quarters seen once. Germline V gene sequence: CDR1 LGHDT, CDR2 YNNKEL (reference sequence). The V end was cut by 0 bases, the J end by 7 bases, with 15 bases between. This CDR3 comprises 15 residues. This TCR was sampled from a woman aged 40-49 years with active or convalescent COVID-19. V and J are TRBV3-1 (or the pseudogene TRBV3-2) and TRBJ1-1, with D possibly matching TRBD1 (6 bases). The specimen sequenced was peripheral blood. CDR3 amino acids: CASSQDSTGAHEAFF. The CDR3 region has the DNA TGTGCCAGCAGCCAAGATTCGACAGGAGCCCATGAAGCTTTCTTT.